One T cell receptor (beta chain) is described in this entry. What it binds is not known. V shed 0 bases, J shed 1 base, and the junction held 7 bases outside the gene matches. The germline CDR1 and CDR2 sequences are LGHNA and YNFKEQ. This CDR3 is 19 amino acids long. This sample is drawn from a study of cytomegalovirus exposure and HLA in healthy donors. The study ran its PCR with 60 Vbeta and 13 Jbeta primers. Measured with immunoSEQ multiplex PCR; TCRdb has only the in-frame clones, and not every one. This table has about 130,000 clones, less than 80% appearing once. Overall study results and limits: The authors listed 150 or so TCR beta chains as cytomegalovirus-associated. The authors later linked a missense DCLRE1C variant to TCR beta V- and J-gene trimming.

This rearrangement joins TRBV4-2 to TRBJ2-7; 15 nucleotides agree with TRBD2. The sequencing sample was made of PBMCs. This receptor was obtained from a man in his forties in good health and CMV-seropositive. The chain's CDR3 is CASSQDLGLAGGSSYEQYF. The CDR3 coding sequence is TGTGCCAGCAGCCAAGATCTCGGACTAGCGGGAGGGTCATCCTACGAGCAGTACTTC.